In this sample, the clone carrying this TCR beta chain turned up many times. What it recognizes is unknown. Other DNA variants within this sample encode the same CDR3. This sample stems from a study of beta chain features in type 1 diabetes. Whole-study results and caveats: Sequencing of cDNA might inflate the share of cells that strongly express TCR. Significant though moderate, a shortening of TCRB CDR3s appeared in all four CD4+ subsets of Type 1 diabetes patients. Researchers reported that naive, central memory and Treg TCRB repertoires appeared more similar in patients than in healthy donors.

The isolated RNA, all of it, was reverse transcribed, so expressed TCRB transcripts were what got sequenced. Sequencing was performed with immunoSEQ multiplex PCR; in TCRdb, only in-frame clones are kept and a portion is missing. The sample includes roughly 180,000 clones, approximately 7.8% of them seen just once. Losses at the gene ends were 0 bases for V and 6 bases for J; bases not matched to a gene: 3. The germline CDR1 and CDR2 sequences are SGHRS and YFSETQ. This CDR3 contains 14 residues. Sequencing used central memory CD4+ T cells from blood. V and J are TRBV5-1 and TRBJ1-5, with 7 nucleotides matching TRBD1. The receptor was derived from a woman aged 40 to 49 with type 1 diabetes. This chain's CDR3 is CASSLEGGGQPQHF. CDR3 in DNA: TGCGCCAGCAGCTTGGAAGGGGGCGGTCAGCCCCAGCATTTT. The full variable domain, completed using reference TRBV5-1 and TRBJ1-5, is KAGVTQTPRYLIKTRGQQVTLSCSPISGHRSVSWYQQTPGQGLQFLFEYFSETQRNKGNFPGRFSGRQFSNSRSEMNVSTLELGDSALYLCASSLEGGGQPQHFGDGTRLSIL.